This entry features one TCR beta chain sequence. The antigen is unknown. CDR3 size: 13 residues. CDR1 and CDR2 from the germline V gene are DFQATT and SNEGSKA (reference sequence). V lost 5 bases, J lost 1 base, and 4 bases stayed unmatched. This sample was taken from a study of CD8 T cells in Susac syndrome. The recently defined diagnostic criteria for definite or probable disease were met by the Susac syndrome patients. TEMRA cells were FACS-enriched, unlike CD8+ and CD4+ T cells, which were negatively isolated. Points from the study as a whole: As acknowledged by the study, its TCR sequencing and HLA analysis included a relatively small number of individuals.

Random hexamers were used to reverse transcribe an amount of about 0.5 to 1 ug RNA. Amplification of TCR beta CDR3 by immunoSEQ multiplex PCR spanned 54 Vbeta and 13 Jbeta. MiXCR was run by TCRdb on the immunoSEQ multiplex PCR reads, yielding one entry per CDR3 protein. The profile shows over 100,000 distinct CDR3 sequences, about 94% of them singletons. Sequenced material: CD8+ T cells from PBMCs. The receptor was isolated from a human donor with Susac syndrome. The chain uses TRBV20-1 and TRBJ2-5; 7 nucleotides align to TRBD2. The CDR3 region has the DNA TGCAGTGCTGTCAGCGGGGCCCAAGAGACCCAGTACTTC. It specifies CSAVSGAQETQYF.